These T cell receptor beta chains were read from a single sample in a study of cytomegalovirus exposure and HLA in healthy donors. Produced via immunoSEQ multiplex PCR; TCRdb's table is partial and in-frame only. The sample has about 120,000 clones, 67% seen once; the top ten hold over 6.5%. Sequencing used PBMCs. These receptors were taken from a man aged 18 to 30 in good health and CMV-seropositive. Both conserved end residues are part of each CDR3. The order of the fields is V gene, J gene, D gene, clone size, CDR3 protein, CDR3 DNA. The D gene is left open where the match is weak. A clone size is listed for some rows: how often the clone was seen (once, few, many), or a class if it is expanded.

V gene: TRBV28; J gene: TRBJ1-1; D gene: TRBD1; clone size: few; CDR3 protein: CASSYRGPTEAFF; CDR3 DNA: TGTGCCAGCAGTTACAGGGGGCCCACTGAAGCTTTCTTT
V gene: TRBV6-1; J gene: TRBJ2-7; D gene: TRBD2; clone size: -; CDR3 protein: CASRGGSGEQYF; CDR3 DNA: TGTGCCAGCAGGGGGGGGTCTGGTGAGCAGTACTTC
V gene: TRBV6-6; J gene: TRBJ2-3; D gene: TRBD1; clone size: -; CDR3 protein: CASRGTGGGADTQYF; CDR3 DNA: TGTGCCAGCAGGGGGACAGGGGGGGGTGCGGATACGCAGTATTTT
V gene: TRBV6-6; J gene: TRBJ2-7; D gene: -; clone size: -; CDR3 protein: CASSTSMDGAYEQYF; CDR3 DNA: TGTGCCAGCAGTACCTCTATGGACGGGGCCTACGAGCAGTACTTC
V gene: TRBV27; J gene: TRBJ2-7; D gene: TRBD2; clone size: -; CDR3 protein: CASSFLAGGRFSYEQYF; CDR3 DNA: TGTGCCAGCAGTTTCCTAGCGGGGGGCCGGTTTTCCTACGAGCAGTACTTC
V gene: TRBV29-1; J gene: TRBJ2-1; D gene: TRBD1; clone size: -; CDR3 protein: CSVEGQGAVFYNEQFF; CDR3 DNA: TGCAGCGTTGAGGGACAGGGGGCCGTTTTTTACAATGAGCAGTTCTTC
V gene: TRBV15; J gene: TRBJ2-1; D gene: -; clone size: -; CDR3 protein: CATSRDFGSYNEQFF; CDR3 DNA: TGTGCCACCAGCAGAGATTTCGGGTCCTACAATGAGCAGTTCTTC
V gene: TRBV19; J gene: TRBJ1-2; D gene: TRBD1; clone size: -; CDR3 protein: CASSTPLTGEGYTF; CDR3 DNA: TGTGCCAGTAGTACGCCCTTGACAGGGGAGGGCTACACCTTC
V gene: TRBV6-1; J gene: TRBJ2-7; D gene: -; clone size: -; CDR3 protein: CASLEQPTYEQYF; CDR3 DNA: TGTGCCAGCCTCGAGCAACCAACCTACGAGCAGTACTTC
V gene: TRBV30; J gene: TRBJ2-1; D gene: -; clone size: -; CDR3 protein: CAWSWTVYEQFF; CDR3 DNA: TGTGCCTGGAGCTGGACAGTCTATGAGCAGTTCTTC
V gene: TRBV28; J gene: TRBJ2-1; D gene: -; clone size: -; CDR3 protein: CASSPTPWATDEQFF; CDR3 DNA: TGTGCCAGCAGCCCGACGCCCTGGGCAACAGATGAGCAGTTCTTC
V gene: TRBV6-1; J gene: TRBJ2-7; D gene: -; clone size: -; CDR3 protein: CASSERAGVYEQYF; CDR3 DNA: TGTGCCAGCAGTGAAAGGGCAGGGGTGTACGAGCAGTACTTC
V gene: TRBV5-4; J gene: TRBJ1-4; D gene: -; clone size: -; CDR3 protein: CASSLAGGATNEKLFF; CDR3 DNA: TGTGCCAGCAGCTTGGCCGGGGGTGCAACTAATGAAAAACTGTTTTTT
V gene: TRBV15; J gene: TRBJ2-1; D gene: TRBD2; clone size: once; CDR3 protein: CATSAAGGPYHNEQFF; CDR3 DNA: TGTGCCACCAGTGCAGCGGGGGGACCCTACCACAATGAGCAGTTCTTC
V gene: TRBV15; J gene: TRBJ2-3; D gene: TRBD1; clone size: -; CDR3 protein: CATRSRTGTDTQYF; CDR3 DNA: TGTGCCACCAGAAGCCGGACAGGGACAGATACGCAGTATTTT
V gene: TRBV4-1; J gene: TRBJ1-1; D gene: -; clone size: few; CDR3 protein: CASSQEGPGFTEAFF; CDR3 DNA: TGCGCCAGCAGCCAAGAGGGCCCAGGGTTCACTGAAGCTTTCTTT
V gene: TRBV11-3; J gene: TRBJ1-1; D gene: -; clone size: -; CDR3 protein: CASSLDRPGTEAFF; CDR3 DNA: TGTGCCAGCAGCTTAGATCGCCCAGGGACTGAAGCTTTCTTT
V gene: TRBV2; J gene: TRBJ2-2; D gene: -; clone size: -; CDR3 protein: CARASGELFF; CDR3 DNA: TGTGCCAGAGCCTCTGGGGAGCTGTTTTTT
V gene: TRBV6-5; J gene: TRBJ1-4; D gene: TRBD1; clone size: -; CDR3 protein: CATTGQPRKLFF; CDR3 DNA: TGTGCCACGACGGGACAGCCAAGAAAACTGTTTTTT
V gene: TRBV6-5; J gene: TRBJ1-1; D gene: TRBD1; clone size: few; CDR3 protein: CASSNHRGNTEAFF; CDR3 DNA: TGTGCCAGCAGTAACCACAGGGGGAACACTGAAGCTTTCTTT
V gene: TRBV4-2; J gene: TRBJ1-5; D gene: TRBD1; clone size: -; CDR3 protein: CASSRSPGQGSSNQPQHF; CDR3 DNA: TGTGCCAGCAGCCGATCCCCGGGACAGGGATCTAGCAATCAGCCCCAGCATTTT
V gene: TRBV30; J gene: TRBJ1-6; D gene: -; clone size: -; CDR3 protein: CALALGRNSPLHF; CDR3 DNA: TGTGCCCTCGCACTTGGGAGGAATTCACCCCTCCACTTT
V gene: TRBV11-3; J gene: TRBJ2-3; D gene: -; clone size: -; CDR3 protein: CASTLGGERTDTQYF; CDR3 DNA: TGTGCCAGCACTCTAGGGGGGGAGAGGACAGATACGCAGTATTTT
V gene: TRBV4-2; J gene: TRBJ2-7; D gene: -; clone size: few; CDR3 protein: CASSQVLGPSYEQYF; CDR3 DNA: TGTGCCAGCAGCCAAGTCCTGGGGCCCAGCTACGAGCAGTACTTC
V gene: TRBV11-2; J gene: TRBJ1-2; D gene: -; clone size: -; CDR3 protein: CASSLDMNYGYTF; CDR3 DNA: TGTGCCAGCAGCTTAGATATGAACTATGGCTACACCTTC
V gene: TRBV10-1; J gene: TRBJ2-3; D gene: TRBD1; clone size: -; CDR3 protein: CASSPGQGADTQYF; CDR3 DNA: TGCGCCAGCAGTCCGGGACAGGGCGCAGATACGCAGTATTTT
V gene: TRBV5-5; J gene: TRBJ1-1; D gene: TRBD1; clone size: -; CDR3 protein: CASSLEDRLFRLTEAFF; CDR3 DNA: TGTGCCAGCAGCTTGGAGGACAGGTTATTTCGACTCACTGAAGCTTTCTTT
V gene: TRBV28; J gene: TRBJ2-7; D gene: TRBD1; clone size: -; CDR3 protein: CAATPFVRGRPPSEQYF; CDR3 DNA: TGTGCCGCCACCCCATTCGTAAGGGGGCGGCCACCTTCCGAGCAGTACTTC
V gene: TRBV7-9; J gene: TRBJ1-1; D gene: TRBD1; clone size: -; CDR3 protein: CASSLTGVSTEAFF; CDR3 DNA: TGTGCCAGCAGCCTAACAGGGGTGAGCACTGAAGCTTTCTTT
V gene: TRBV19; J gene: TRBJ2-2; D gene: TRBD1; clone size: -; CDR3 protein: CASRRHWDSGTGELFF; CDR3 DNA: TGTGCCAGTAGACGCCATTGGGACAGTGGCACCGGGGAGCTGTTTTTT
V gene: TRBV9; J gene: TRBJ2-2; D gene: TRBD2; clone size: few; CDR3 protein: CASSVGRPEKRENTGELFF; CDR3 DNA: TGTGCCAGCAGCGTAGGTAGGCCGGAGAAGCGGGAGAACACCGGGGAGCTGTTTTTT
V gene: TRBV13; J gene: TRBJ2-2; D gene: -; clone size: -; CDR3 protein: CASSLWGELNTGELFF; CDR3 DNA: TGTGCCAGCAGCTTATGGGGGGAACTGAACACCGGGGAGCTGTTTTTT
V gene: TRBV11-2; J gene: TRBJ2-7; D gene: -; clone size: -; CDR3 protein: CASSSLTGSSYEQYF; CDR3 DNA: TGTGCCAGCAGCTCCCTGACAGGTAGCTCCTACGAGCAGTACTTC
V gene: TRBV5-1; J gene: TRBJ1-1; D gene: -; clone size: -; CDR3 protein: CASSLGGPNTEAFF; CDR3 DNA: TGCGCCAGCAGCTTGGGAGGGCCGAACACTGAAGCTTTCTTT
V gene: TRBV9; J gene: TRBJ2-5; D gene: TRBD2; clone size: -; CDR3 protein: CASSGTSQGVTQYF; CDR3 DNA: TGTGCCAGCAGCGGGACTAGTCAAGGTGTGACCCAGTACTTC
V gene: TRBV11-1; J gene: TRBJ2-1; D gene: TRBD2; clone size: -; CDR3 protein: CASSYNLAGGRHNEQFF; CDR3 DNA: TGTGCCAGCAGCTACAATTTGGCGGGGGGGCGCCACAATGAGCAGTTCTTC
V gene: TRBV5-6; J gene: TRBJ2-5; D gene: -; clone size: few; CDR3 protein: CASSLRRTKLGEQYF; CDR3 DNA: TGTGCCAGCAGCTTGAGAAGGACGAAGCTCGGGGAGCAGTACTTC
V gene: TRBV27; J gene: TRBJ1-6; D gene: -; clone size: -; CDR3 protein: CASGAPLHF; CDR3 DNA: TGTGCCAGCGGGGCCCCCCTCCACTTT
V gene: TRBV2; J gene: TRBJ2-2; D gene: -; clone size: -; CDR3 protein: CASNDQGSGTGELFF; CDR3 DNA: TGTGCCAGCAATGATCAGGGGTCGGGCACCGGGGAGCTGTTTTTT
V gene: TRBV4-2; J gene: TRBJ2-3; D gene: TRBD2; clone size: -; CDR3 protein: CASGAGEGDTQYF; CDR3 DNA: TGTGCCAGCGGGGCGGGGGAGGGGGATACGCAGTATTTT
V gene: TRBV4-1; J gene: TRBJ1-1; D gene: TRBD1; clone size: -; CDR3 protein: CASSRKTGVNTEAFF; CDR3 DNA: TGCGCCAGCAGCCGCAAGACAGGGGTGAACACTGAAGCTTTCTTT
V gene: TRBV11-3; J gene: TRBJ2-7; D gene: -; clone size: once; CDR3 protein: CASSTGHLSYEQYF; CDR3 DNA: TGTGCCAGCAGCACCGGACACCTCTCCTACGAGCAGTACTTC
V gene: TRBV6-6; J gene: TRBJ1-5; D gene: -; clone size: -; CDR3 protein: CASSYSGDSNQPQHF; CDR3 DNA: TGTGCCAGCAGTTACTCCGGGGATAGCAATCAGCCCCAGCATTTT
V gene: TRBV28; J gene: TRBJ2-7; D gene: TRBD2; clone size: -; CDR3 protein: CASSTRRAGLAGHYEQYF; CDR3 DNA: TGTGCCAGCAGTACCCGCAGGGCGGGACTAGCGGGGCACTACGAGCAGTACTTC
V gene: TRBV6-1; J gene: TRBJ1-6; D gene: -; clone size: -; CDR3 protein: CASSVQYNSPLHF; CDR3 DNA: TGTGCCAGCAGTGTCCAGTATAATTCACCCCTCCACTTT
V gene: TRBV6-1; J gene: TRBJ1-1; D gene: -; clone size: -; CDR3 protein: CASSEVRGWTEAFF; CDR3 DNA: TGTGCCAGCAGTGAAGTAAGGGGCTGGACTGAAGCTTTCTTT
V gene: TRBV11-3; J gene: TRBJ1-6; D gene: TRBD1; clone size: few; CDR3 protein: CASSSGGDRGPLHF; CDR3 DNA: TGTGCCAGCAGCTCGGGGGGGGACAGGGGGCCCCTCCACTTT
V gene: TRBV5-6; J gene: TRBJ1-1; D gene: -; clone size: many; CDR3 protein: CASNRGWQNTEAFF; CDR3 DNA: TGTGCCAGCAACCGAGGGTGGCAGAACACTGAAGCTTTCTTT
V gene: TRBV11-2; J gene: TRBJ2-7; D gene: -; clone size: -; CDR3 protein: CASSFLGLNYEQYF; CDR3 DNA: TGTGCCAGCAGCTTTTTGGGACTTAACTACGAGCAGTACTTC
V gene: TRBV6-5; J gene: TRBJ2-7; D gene: -; clone size: -; CDR3 protein: CASRENSYEQYF; CDR3 DNA: TGTGCCAGCAGGGAGAATAGCTACGAGCAGTACTTC
V gene: TRBV4-1; J gene: TRBJ2-7; D gene: TRBD2; clone size: once; CDR3 protein: CASSQAAGPPYEQYF; CDR3 DNA: TGCGCCAGCAGCCAAGCAGCGGGACCCCCCTACGAGCAGTACTTC
V gene: TRBV28; J gene: TRBJ1-2; D gene: TRBD1; clone size: few; CDR3 protein: CASRRDRGYGYTF; CDR3 DNA: TGTGCCAGCAGGAGGGACAGGGGATATGGCTACACCTTC